Included here is one T cell receptor beta chain sequence, with context. Its antigen is unknown. This sample was taken from a study of Tregs in tolerant kidney transplant recipients. Findings and caveats of the study: Expanding Tregs on activated donor B cells appeared to best identify donor-specific TCRbeta clones. This study did not directly address biological reproducibility.

The germline V gene encodes CDR1 SGHVS and CDR2 FNYEAQ. CDR3 length equals 14 residues. V trimming: 1 base; J trimming: 3 bases; junction bases outside the gene matches: 2. This table comes from immunoSEQ multiplex PCR, and its TCRdb copy is limited to in-frame clones, with some not included. The sample shows about 50,000 clones, 89% of them seen only once. Mixed chimerism was transient after nonmyeloablative marrow transplants from related graft donors. CD4+CD25+CD127- Tregs, CD4+CD25- non-Tregs, CD4 and CD8 cells were sorted. The sample here was CD8+ T cells from blood (PBMCs), taken 12 months after the transplant. V gene TRBV7-6 combines with J gene TRBJ2-5, with 7 bases matching TRBD2. The TCR comes from a human patient who received a combined kidney and bone marrow transplant. Some T cells may be the graft donor's. The CDR3 here is CASSLGLAEETQYF. The CDR3 bases are TGTGCCAGCAGCTTAGGGCTAGCGGAAGAGACCCAGTACTTC.